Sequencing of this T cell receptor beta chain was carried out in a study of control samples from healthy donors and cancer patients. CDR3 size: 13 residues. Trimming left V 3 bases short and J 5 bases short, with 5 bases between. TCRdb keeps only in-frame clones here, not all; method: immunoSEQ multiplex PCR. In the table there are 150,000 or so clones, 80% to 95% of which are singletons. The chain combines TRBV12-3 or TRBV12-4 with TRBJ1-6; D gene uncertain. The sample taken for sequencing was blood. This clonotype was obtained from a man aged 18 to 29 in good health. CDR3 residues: CASSLADNSPLHF. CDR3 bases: TGTGCCAGCAGTTTGGCGGATAATTCACCCCTCCACTTT.